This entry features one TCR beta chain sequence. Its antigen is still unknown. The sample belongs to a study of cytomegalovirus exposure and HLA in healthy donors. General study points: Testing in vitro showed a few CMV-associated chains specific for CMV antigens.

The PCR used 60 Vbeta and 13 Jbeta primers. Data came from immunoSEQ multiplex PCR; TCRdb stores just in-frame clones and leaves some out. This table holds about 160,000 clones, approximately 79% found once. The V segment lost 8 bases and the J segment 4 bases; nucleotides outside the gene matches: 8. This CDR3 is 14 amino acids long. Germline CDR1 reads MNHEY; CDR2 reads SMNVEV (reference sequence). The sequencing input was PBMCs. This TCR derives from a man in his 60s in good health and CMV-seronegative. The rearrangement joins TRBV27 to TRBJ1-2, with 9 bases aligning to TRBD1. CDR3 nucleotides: TGTGCCAGCGGAACAGGGGGCGGGATCTATGGCTACACCTTC. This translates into CASGTGGGIYGYTF.